The T cell receptor beta chain under discussion was sequenced for a study of T cell repertoires in cytomegalovirus infection. Study at large: Indications of both CMV infection and matching HLA type were provided by public TCR beta signatures. Study outcomes and limitations: HLA-C-restricted TCR beta clonotypes specific for CMV led the ex vivo response. Totalled public TCR beta family frequency picked out people who carried CMV plus the relevant HLA.

In the case of this clonotype: Its target is not known.

This CDR3 is 14 amino acids long. Germline values: CDR1 SGHAT, CDR2 FQNNGV. Trimming shortened V by 5 bases and J by 2 bases, and 12 bases separated the two germline ends. TCRdb reprocessed the reads with MiXCR, giving one entry per CDR3 protein. The sample contains fewer than 200,000 distinct CDR3 sequences, about 21% of which appear only once. This sequence was found in a human donor in good health (CMV status not recorded). Some clones in this sample may be carry-over from other donors' samples. The rearrangement links TRBV11-2 to TRBJ2-5; tentative D call: TRBD2 (6 bases). What was sequenced was PBMCs. This CDR3 is CASSHAGTQETQYF. The CDR3 DNA follows: TGTGCCAGCAGCCACGCCGGGACTCAAGAGACCCAGTACTTC.